This TCR beta chain was found in a study of blood T cell repertoires in COVID-19. Whole-study context: COVID-19 samples collected from the United States, Italy and Spain covered acute and convalescent phases.

Original data processing: Estimates of nucleated cell counts were drawn from the amplification of reference gene primers. Libraries were prepared by immunoSEQ multiplex PCR; TCRdb keeps only in-frame clonotypes and omits some of them. V and J calls and clone size are copied from that table; D and trimming were computed from the DNA. The data show tens of thousands of clones, roughly 80% seen once. The CDR3 runs 18 residues. Germline V CDR1 and CDR2: SGHTA, FQGNSA. V shed 5 bases, J shed 7 bases, and the junction held 18 bases outside the gene matches. The rearrangement joins TRBV7-2 to TRBJ2-3, with 10 bases lining up with TRBD2. This TCR came from a human donor in a cohort sampled during active COVID-19. The sample comprised peripheral blood. The CDR3 region is CASSPRLGSSGSRHTQYF. CDR3 coding DNA: TGTGCCAGCAGCCCCCGCCTAGGCTCTAGCGGGAGTAGACATACGCAGTATTTT.